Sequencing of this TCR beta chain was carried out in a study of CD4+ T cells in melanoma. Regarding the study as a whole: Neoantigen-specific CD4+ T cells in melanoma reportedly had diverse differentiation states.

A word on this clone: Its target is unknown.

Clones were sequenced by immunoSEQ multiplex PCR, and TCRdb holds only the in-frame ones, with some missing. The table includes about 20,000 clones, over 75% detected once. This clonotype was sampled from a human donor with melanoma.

CDR3 amino acids: CSVVRWGASSGNTIYF. DNA for the CDR3: TGCAGCGTTGTGAGGTGGGGGGCAAGCTCTGGAAACACCATATATTTT. The V gene is TRBV29-1, the J gene TRBJ1-3, with D tentatively TRBD1 (6 bases). V was cut by 4 bases and J by 0 bases, with 16 bases left in between. The CDR3 sequence is 16 residues long. Germline V gene lookup returns CDR1 SQVTM and CDR2 ANQGSEA. The complete variable domain, with remaining parts taken from reference TRBV29-1 and TRBJ1-3, reads SAVISQKPSRDICQRGTSLTIQCQVDSQVTMMFWYRQQPGQSLTLIATANQGSEATYESGFVIDKFPISRPNLTFSTLTVSNMSPEDSSIYLCSVVRWGASSGNTIYFGEGSWLTVV.